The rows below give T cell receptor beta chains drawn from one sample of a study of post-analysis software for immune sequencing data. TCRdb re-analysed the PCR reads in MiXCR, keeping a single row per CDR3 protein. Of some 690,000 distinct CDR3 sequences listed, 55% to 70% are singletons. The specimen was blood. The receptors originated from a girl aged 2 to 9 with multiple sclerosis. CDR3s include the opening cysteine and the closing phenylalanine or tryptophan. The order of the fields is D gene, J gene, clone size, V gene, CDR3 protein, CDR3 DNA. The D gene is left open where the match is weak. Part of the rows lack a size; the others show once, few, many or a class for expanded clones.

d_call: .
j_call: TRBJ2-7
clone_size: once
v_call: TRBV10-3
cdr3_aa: CAISEFSSRAVTYEQYF
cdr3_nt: TGTGCCATCAGTGAGTTCTCCTCGCGGGCGGTGACCTACGAGCAGTACTTC

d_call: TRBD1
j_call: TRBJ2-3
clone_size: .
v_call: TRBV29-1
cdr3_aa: CSVVKGGKDTQYF
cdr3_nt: TGCAGCGTTGTGAAAGGGGGCAAAGATACGCAGTATTTT

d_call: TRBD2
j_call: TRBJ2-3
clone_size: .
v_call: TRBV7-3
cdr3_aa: CASSPGLAGVGVTDTQYF
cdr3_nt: TGTGCCAGCAGTCCTGGCCTAGCGGGAGTCGGAGTCACAGATACGCAGTATTTT

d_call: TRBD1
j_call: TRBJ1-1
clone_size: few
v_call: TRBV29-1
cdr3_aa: CSVFGQAENTEAFF
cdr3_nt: TGCAGCGTTTTCGGACAGGCTGAGAACACTGAAGCTTTCTTT

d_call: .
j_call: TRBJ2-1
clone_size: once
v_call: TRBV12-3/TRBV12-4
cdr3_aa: CASSLGRIGNEQVF
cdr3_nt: TGTGCCAGCAGTTTGGGAAGAATAGGCAATGAGCAGGTCTTC

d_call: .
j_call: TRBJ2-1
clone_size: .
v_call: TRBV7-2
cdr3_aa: CASSLGGGPREQFF
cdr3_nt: TGTGCCAGCAGCTTAGGTGGGGGACCCAGGGAGCAGTTCTTC

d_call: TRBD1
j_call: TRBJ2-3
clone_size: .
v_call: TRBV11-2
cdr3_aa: CASSGAGTGADTQYF
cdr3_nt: TGTGCCAGCAGCGGGGCCGGGACAGGGGCAGATACGCAGTATTTT

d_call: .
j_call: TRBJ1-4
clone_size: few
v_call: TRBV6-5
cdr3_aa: CASSYSRGGYEKLFF
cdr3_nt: TGTGCCAGCAGTTACTCGAGGGGGGGATACGAAAAACTGTTTTTT

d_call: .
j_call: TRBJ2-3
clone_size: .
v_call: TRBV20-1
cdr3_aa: CSASGVRSSTDTQYF
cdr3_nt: TGCAGTGCTAGTGGGGTCCGTTCTAGCACAGATACGCAGTATTTT

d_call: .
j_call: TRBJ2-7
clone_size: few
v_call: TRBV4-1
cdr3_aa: CASSQGAGAAYEQYF
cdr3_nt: TGCGCCAGCAGCCAAGGGGCGGGCGCCGCCTACGAGCAGTACTTC

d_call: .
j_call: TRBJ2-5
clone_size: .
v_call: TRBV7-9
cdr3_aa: CASSTYRGGEQYF
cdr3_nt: TGTGCCAGCAGCACCTACAGGGGAGGGGAGCAGTACTTC

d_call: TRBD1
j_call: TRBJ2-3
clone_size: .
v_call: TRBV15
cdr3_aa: CVTSGGASYRQYF
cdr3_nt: TGTGTCACGTCAGGGGGCGCAAGTTACAGGCAGTATTTT

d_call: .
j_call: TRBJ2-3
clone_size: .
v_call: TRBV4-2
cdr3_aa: CASSQEEFPPLGDTQYF
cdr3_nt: TGTGCCAGCAGCCAAGAGGAGTTCCCACCTTTAGGAGATACGCAGTATTTT

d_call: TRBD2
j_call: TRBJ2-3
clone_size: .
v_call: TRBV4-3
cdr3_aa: CASSTRGESTDTQYF
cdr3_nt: TGCGCCAGCAGCACCCGGGGGGAGAGTACAGATACGCAGTATTTT

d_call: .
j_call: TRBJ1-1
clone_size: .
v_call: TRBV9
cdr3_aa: CASSAAAGTEAFF
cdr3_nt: TGTGCCAGCAGCGCTGCAGCAGGCACTGAAGCTTTCTTT

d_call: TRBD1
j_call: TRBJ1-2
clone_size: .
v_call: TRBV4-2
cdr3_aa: CASSPAPTMTGSLYGYTF
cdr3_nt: TGTGCCAGCAGCCCCGCCCCGACTATGACAGGGTCCCTCTATGGCTACACCTTC

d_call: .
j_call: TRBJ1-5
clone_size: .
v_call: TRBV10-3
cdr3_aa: CAISEGGASNQPQHF
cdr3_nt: TGTGCCATCAGTGAGGGGGGGGCCTCTAATCAGCCCCAGCATTTT

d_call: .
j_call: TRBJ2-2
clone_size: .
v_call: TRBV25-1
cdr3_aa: CASSEFGVSGELFF
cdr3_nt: TGTGCCAGCAGTGAATTTGGGGTGTCCGGGGAGCTGTTTTTT

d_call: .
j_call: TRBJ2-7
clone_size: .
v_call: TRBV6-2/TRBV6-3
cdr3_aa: CASSTYGGFAYEQYF
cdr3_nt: TGTGCCAGCAGTACCTACGGGGGTTTCGCCTACGAGCAGTACTTC

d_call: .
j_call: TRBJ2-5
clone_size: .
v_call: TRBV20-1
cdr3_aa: CSARDRGQGGETQYF
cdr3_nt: TGCAGTGCTAGAGATCGAGGACAAGGGGGAGAGACCCAGTACTTC

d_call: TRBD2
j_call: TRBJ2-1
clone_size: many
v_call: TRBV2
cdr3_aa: CASSEGTSDEQFF
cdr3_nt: TGTGCCAGCAGTGAAGGGACTAGCGACGAGCAGTTCTTC

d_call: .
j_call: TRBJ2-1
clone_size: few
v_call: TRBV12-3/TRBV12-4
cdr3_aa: CASSGWGALNNEQFF
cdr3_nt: TGTGCCAGCAGCGGATGGGGGGCCTTAAACAATGAGCAGTTCTTC